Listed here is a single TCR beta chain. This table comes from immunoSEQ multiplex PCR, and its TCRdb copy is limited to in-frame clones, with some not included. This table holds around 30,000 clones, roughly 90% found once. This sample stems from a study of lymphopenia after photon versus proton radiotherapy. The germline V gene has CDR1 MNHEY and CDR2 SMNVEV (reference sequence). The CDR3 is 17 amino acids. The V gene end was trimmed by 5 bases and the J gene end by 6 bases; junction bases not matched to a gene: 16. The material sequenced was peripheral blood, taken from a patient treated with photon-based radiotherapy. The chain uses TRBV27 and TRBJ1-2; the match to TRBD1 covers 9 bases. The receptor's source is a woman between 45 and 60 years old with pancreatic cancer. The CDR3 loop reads CASSLNTGTGRGDGYTF. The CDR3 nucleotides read TGTGCCAGCAGTCTGAACACCGGGACAGGGAGGGGAGATGGCTACACCTTC.